This passage covers 15 T cell receptor beta chains from one sample sequenced in a study of monozygotic twins with inflammatory bowel disease. One entry per CDR3 protein, without DNA, is what TCRdb gives after re-calling the 5' RACE reads. Its table records some 440,000 distinct CDR3 sequences. The material sequenced was blood. Every receptor here comes from a human donor with ulcerative colitis or Crohn's disease, or a healthy co-twin of an affected twin (not recorded which).

The chain recombines TRBV7-3 with TRBJ1-6; TCRdb picks TRBD1, but there is no DNA to check that call. This CDR3 has 13 residues. CDR1 SGHTA and CDR2 FQGTGA come from the germline V gene. The chain's CDR3 is CASSSSGSSPLHF.

The V call is TRBV6-6, the J call TRBJ2-7; TCRdb returns TRBD1, unconfirmable since there is no DNA. This CDR3 has 14 residues. CDR1 is MNHNY and CDR2 is SVGAGI in the germline V gene (reference sequence). Here the CDR3 reads CASSPGQGHYEQYF.

CDR3 residues: CASMNRRASGGRDTQYF. The rearrangement uses TRBV6-1 and TRBJ2-3; with no DNA, the TCRdb D assignment of TRBD2 cannot be verified. Germline assignment: CDR1 MNHNS and CDR2 SASEGT. The length of the CDR3 is 17 residues.

The chain recombines TRBV28 with TRBJ2-2; TCRdb reports TRBD2, a call that lacks DNA to check it against. CDR1 and CDR2 from the germline V gene are MDHEN and SYDVKM. The CDR3 is made up of 16 amino acids. The CDR3: CASSPFLAGNTGELFF.

The chain has TRBV15 and TRBJ1-2; TCRdb returns TRBD1, unconfirmable since there is no DNA. The germline V gene encodes CDR1 LNHNV and CDR2 YYDKDF (reference sequence). The CDR3 has 14 amino acids. CDR3 region: CATSRGDRNYGYTF.

V usage is TRBV20-1 and J usage is TRBJ1-5; the D call of TRBD1 rests on TCRdb alone, since no DNA is present to check it. Germline CDR1 DFQATT, CDR2 SNEGSKA (reference sequence). The CDR3 consists of 14 residues. The CDR3 protein is CSAFRQGSGQPQHF.

V usage is TRBV4-3 and J usage is TRBJ2-7; with no DNA, the TCRdb D assignment of TRBD2 cannot be verified. The CDR3 runs 14 residues. Germline CDR1 is LGHNA and CDR2 is YSLEER. The chain's CDR3 is CASSLSPSSHEQYF.

V is TRBV12-3 or TRBV12-4 and J is TRBJ1-2; with no DNA, the TCRdb D assignment of TRBD1 cannot be verified. The CDR3 extends over 14 amino acids. CDR3 region: CASVKPGWPYGYTF.

The V gene is TRBV6-5, the J gene TRBJ2-3; the TRBD1 assignment by TCRdb is unverifiable without DNA. CDR1 and CDR2 from the germline V gene are MNHEY and SVGAGI. There are 15 residues in the CDR3. The CDR3: CASSYSTGSTDTQYF.

The V and J genes are TRBV10-3 and TRBJ2-3; the D call from TCRdb, TRBD1, cannot be confirmed without DNA. This CDR3 has 14 residues. Germline loops: CDR1 ENHRY, CDR2 SYGVKD. The CDR3 reads CAISRMTDTDTQYF.

The chain recombines TRBV5-6 with TRBJ1-1. Germline CDR1 and CDR2: SGHDT and YYEEEE. This CDR3 is 13 amino acids long. The CDR3 sequence: CASSFRADIEAFF.

V is TRBV7-2 and J is TRBJ2-1. This CDR3 comprises 12 residues. The germline V gene has CDR1 SGHTA and CDR2 FQGNSA. The CDR3 reads CASSLAGSWLFF.

V gene TRBV20-1 combines with J gene TRBJ2-3; the D call from TCRdb, TRBD2, cannot be confirmed without DNA. CDR1 and CDR2 (germline): DFQATT, SNEGSKA (reference sequence). CDR3 length: 16 residues. The CDR3 reads CSARGGIAGVTDTQYF.

CDR3 loop: CASRPLAGEADTQYF. The chain recombines TRBV5-1 with TRBJ2-3; checking the TCRdb D call of TRBD2 is not possible without DNA. The CDR3 consists of 15 residues. The germline V gene encodes CDR1 SGHRS and CDR2 YFSETQ.

The chain employs TRBV4-1 and TRBJ1-6. The CDR3 consists of 13 residues. CDR1 MGHRA and CDR2 YSYEKL come from the germline V gene. CDR3 amino acids: CASSQDQNSPLHF.